Listed here are 12 T cell receptor beta chains from one sample, sequenced in a study of shared clonotypes between healthy human individuals. Clones were sequenced by immunoSEQ multiplex PCR, and TCRdb holds only the in-frame ones, with some missing. The sample yields about 2 million clones, approximately 95% seen once. Positive CCR7 selection of CD45RO-negative cells yielded the naive CD8 cells, and terminally differentiated effector memory CD45RA+ cells were excluded. The sample comprised naive CD8+ T cells sorted from blood. The receptors were sampled from a man younger than 35 in good health.

This chain connects TRBV28 to TRBJ2-7; 7 bases fit TRBD1. Germline V gene data show CDR1 as MDHEN and CDR2 as SYDVKM. This CDR3 spans 14 amino acids. The ends lost 7 bases at V and 0 bases at J; junction bases unmatched: 6. CDR3 amino acids: CASNKQGSSYEQYF. The CDR3 DNA follows: TGTGCCAGCAACAAACAGGGGTCCTCCTACGAGCAGTACTTC.

The V and J genes are TRBV15 and TRBJ1-5; perhaps TRBD1 as D (6 bases). The germline CDR1 and CDR2 sequences are LNHNV and YYDKDF (reference sequence). There are 14 residues in the CDR3. V gave up 0 bases and J gave up 7 bases, with 10 bases separating them. The CDR3 DNA sequence: TGTGCCACCAGCAGAGACAGGGGCGGACAGCCCCAGCATTTT. Amino acids: CATSRDRGGQPQHF.

The chain joins TRBV14 to TRBJ1-2, with TRBD1 as a possible D gene (5 bases). Trimming shortened V by 2 bases and J by 0 bases, and 19 bases separated the two germline ends. Per the germline V gene, CDR1 is SGHDN and CDR2 is FVKESK. The CDR3 is 18 amino acids. In DNA, the CDR3 is TGTGCCAGCAGCCAAAGCCGGGACGGTAACCCTGCTAACTATGGCTACACCTTC. This encodes CASSQSRDGNPANYGYTF.

As regards this clone: Other nucleotide sequences from this sample produce the same CDR3. The chain employs TRBV18 and TRBJ2-7; D is unclear. The V end was cut by 0 bases, the J end by 3 bases, with 6 bases between. The germline V gene has CDR1 KGHSH and CDR2 LQKENI. The CDR3 consists of 13 residues. The CDR3 spells CASSPPGSYEQYF. In DNA, the CDR3 is TGTGCCAGCTCACCACCGGGTAGCTACGAGCAGTACTTC.

This chain links TRBV14 with TRBJ2-5; the match to TRBD1 covers 8 bases. V shed 5 bases and J 2 bases; nucleotides not matched to a gene: 4. The CDR3 runs 14 residues. Looked up from germline, CDR1 is SGHDN and CDR2 is FVKESK. In DNA form, the CDR3 reads TGTGCCAGCAGCACATGGGACAGGCAAGAGACCCAGTACTTC. It is translated as CASSTWDRQETQYF.

The chain carries TRBV27 and TRBJ2-3; TRBD2 matches 15 bases. The germline V gene has CDR1 MNHEY and CDR2 SMNVEV (reference sequence). With V trimmed by 4 bases and J by 0 bases, 5 bases remained unmatched. The CDR3 loop spans 18 amino acids. CDR3: CASSSGLAGGGSTDTQYF. DNA for the CDR3: TGTGCCAGCAGTTCGGGACTAGCGGGGGGCGGGAGCACAGATACGCAGTATTTT.

The rearrangement joins TRBV5-1 to TRBJ2-7; TRBD2 agrees at 8 bases. The J segment lost 4 bases and the V segment lost 0 bases, leaving 9 bases of the junction unmatched. This CDR3 contains 16 residues. The germline gives CDR1 SGHRS, CDR2 YFSETQ. This CDR3 is CASSLEVAGTTYEQYF. DNA of the CDR3: TGCGCCAGCAGCTTGGAGGTAGCGGGAACGACATACGAGCAGTACTTC.

Of note for this clone: This CDR3 is also generated by other DNA sequences in the sample. The CDR3 DNA is TGTGCCAGCAGCTTTTGGAACAGGGTCTACGAGCAGTACTTC. It translates to CASSFWNRVYEQYF. The chain couples TRBV5-6 to TRBJ2-7; TRBD1 is a possible D gene (6 bases). V lost 2 bases and J 3 bases, leaving 12 bases between the germline ends. The CDR3 consists of 14 residues. Germline V gene lookup returns CDR1 SGHDT and CDR2 YYEEEE.

The chain employs TRBV29-1 and TRBJ1-4; D gene ambiguous. The CDR3 sequence is 13 residues long. Trimming took 6 bases from V and 0 from J, leaving 8 bases between them. Germline CDR1 SQVTM, CDR2 ANQGSEA. The CDR3 region has the DNA TGCAGCGTAGCGACGGCAACTAATGAAAAACTGTTTTTT. The encoded protein is CSVATATNEKLFF.

The chain employs TRBV6-5 and TRBJ2-7; D is perhaps TRBD1 (6 bases). Germline V gene data show CDR1 as MNHEY and CDR2 as SVGAGI. Trimming removed 4 bases from V and 4 bases from J, with 14 bases in between. The CDR3 spans 14 residues. The CDR3 DNA is TGTGCCAGCAGTTTCACACAGGGTTCGTACGAGCAGTACTTC. It encodes CASSFTQGSYEQYF.

CDR3 bases: TGTGCCAGCATGCCGGCGGTTGGGTTCGGAGAGCAGTACTTC. The encoded protein is CASMPAVGFGEQYF. This sequence joins TRBV27 and TRBJ2-7; D is unclear. The CDR3 length is 14 residues. Trimming pared 7 bases from V and 7 bases from J, leaving 20 bases between. Germline assignment: CDR1 MNHEY and CDR2 SMNVEV (reference sequence).

The rearrangement uses TRBV25-1 and TRBJ1-4; D is ambiguous. CDR3 length: 15 residues. Germline CDR1 reads MGHDK; CDR2 reads SYGVNS. Trimming left V 1 base short and J 5 bases short, with 11 bases between. The CDR3 coding sequence is TGTGCCAGCAGTGAATTCGGAGGGAAGAATGAAAAACTGTTTTTT. Its translation: CASSEFGGKNEKLFF.